This TCR beta chain stems from a study of cytomegalovirus exposure and HLA in healthy donors. With 60 Vbeta and 13 Jbeta primers, the PCR was carried out. Method: immunoSEQ multiplex PCR; TCRdb's copy keeps in-frame clones and lacks some. The clone table shows approximately 72,000 clones, with the ten largest holding approximately 4.5%. To note about this clone: Its antigen remains unidentified.

V gave up 2 bases and J gave up 5 bases, with 6 bases separating them. This CDR3 is built from 12 residues. The germline CDR1 and CDR2 sequences are MNHNS and SASEGT. Whole-study findings and limits: Presence/absence analyses treated sequencing depth as roughly uniform across donors. Confirmation was obtained in vitro that a few CMV-associated chains are specific for CMV antigens. The study listed some 160 cytomegalovirus-associated TCR beta chains. Analysis was carried out at a later point, and it linked a missense DCLRE1C variant to TCR beta V- and J-gene trimming.

The clonotype originates from a woman aged 35 to 49 in good health and CMV-seropositive. V and J are TRBV6-1 and TRBJ2-5; D gene ambiguous. Material for sequencing was PBMCs. CDR3 region: CASSELWETQYF. The CDR3 DNA reads TGTGCCAGCAGTGAACTATGGGAGACCCAGTACTTC.